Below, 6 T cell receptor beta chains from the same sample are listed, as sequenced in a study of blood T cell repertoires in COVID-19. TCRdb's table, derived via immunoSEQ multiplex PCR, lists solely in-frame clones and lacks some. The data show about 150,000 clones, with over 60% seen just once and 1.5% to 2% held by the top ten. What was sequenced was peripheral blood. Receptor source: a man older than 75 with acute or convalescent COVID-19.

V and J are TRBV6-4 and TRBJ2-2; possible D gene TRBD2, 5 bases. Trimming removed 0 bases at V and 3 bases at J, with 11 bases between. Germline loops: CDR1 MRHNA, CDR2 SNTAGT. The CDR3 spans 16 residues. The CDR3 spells CASSDSGDGDTGELFF. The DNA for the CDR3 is TGTGCCAGCAGTGACTCCGGGGATGGTGACACCGGGGAGCTGTTTTTT.

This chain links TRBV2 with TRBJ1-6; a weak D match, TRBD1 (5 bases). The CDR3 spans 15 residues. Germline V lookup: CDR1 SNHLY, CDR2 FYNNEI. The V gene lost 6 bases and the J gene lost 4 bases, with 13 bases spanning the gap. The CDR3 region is CASRVDTSYNSPLHF. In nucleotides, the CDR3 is TGTGCCAGCAGAGTGGACACTTCTTATAATTCACCCCTCCACTTT.

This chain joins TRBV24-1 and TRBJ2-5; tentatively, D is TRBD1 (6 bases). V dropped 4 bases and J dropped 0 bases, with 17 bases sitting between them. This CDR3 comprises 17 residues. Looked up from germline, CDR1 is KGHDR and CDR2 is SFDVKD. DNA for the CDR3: TGTGCCACCAGTGAAACCCTTGACAGGCCGTACCAAGAGACCCAGTACTTC. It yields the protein CATSETLDRPYQETQYF.

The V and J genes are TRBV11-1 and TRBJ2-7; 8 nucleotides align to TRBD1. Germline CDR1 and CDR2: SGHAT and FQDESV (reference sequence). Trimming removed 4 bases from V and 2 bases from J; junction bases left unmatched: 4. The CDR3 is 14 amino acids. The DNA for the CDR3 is TGTGCCAGCAGCTATGACAGGGGCCCCTACGAGCAGTACTTC. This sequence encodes CASSYDRGPYEQYF. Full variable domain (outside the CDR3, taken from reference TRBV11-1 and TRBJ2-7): EAEVAQSPRYKITEKSQAVAFWCDPISGHATLYWYRQILGQGPELLVQFQDESVVDDSQLPKDRFSAERLKGVDSTLKIQPAELGDSAMYLCASSYDRGPYEQYFGPGTRLTVT.

The CDR3 coding sequence is TGTGCCAGTAGTAGGAGGCCGCCCGGACAGGTTAATGAAAAACTGTTTTTT. It translates to CASSRRPPGQVNEKLFF. V is TRBV19 and J is TRBJ1-4, with TRBD1 identical over 7 bases. J lost 4 bases, V lost 4 bases, and 12 bases had no gene match. Germline V lookup: CDR1 LNHDA, CDR2 SQIVND (reference sequence). CDR3 length equals 17 residues.

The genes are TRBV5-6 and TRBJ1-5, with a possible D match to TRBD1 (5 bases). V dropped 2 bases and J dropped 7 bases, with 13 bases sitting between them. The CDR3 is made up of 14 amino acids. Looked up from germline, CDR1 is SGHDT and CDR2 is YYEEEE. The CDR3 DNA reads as TGTGCCAGCAGCTTAGGGGTGGCAGAACAGCCCCAGCATTTT. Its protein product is CASSLGVAEQPQHF.